The 17 T cell receptor beta chains reported below all come from one sample, sequenced in a study of T cell responses to AZD1222 COVID-19 vaccine. Here immunoSEQ multiplex PCR was the method, and the copy in TCRdb shows in-frame clones only, minus some. The profile shows about 150,000 clones, around nine tenths of them singletons. Sequencing used peripheral blood, obtained 28 days after the second AZD1222 dose. The receptors come from an adult who received the AZD1222 COVID-19 vaccine.

This clone was detected only once. The rearrangement joins TRBV12-3 or TRBV12-4 to TRBJ2-7; D unclear. The ends were cut back, 2 bases at V and 4 bases at J, with 6 bases in the middle. CDR3 length: 12 amino acids. The CDR3 spells CASSLHLYEQYF. The CDR3 region has the DNA TGTGCCAGCAGTTTACATCTATACGAGCAGTACTTC.

The chain links TRBV18 to TRBJ2-6; no definite D call. CDR1 KGHSH and CDR2 LQKENI come from the germline V gene. This CDR3 has 14 residues. V was pared by 3 bases and J by 0 bases, with 3 bases between. CDR3 protein: CASSPSSGANVLTF. The DNA for the CDR3 is TGTGCCAGCTCACCCAGCTCTGGGGCCAACGTCCTGACTTTC.

This chain links TRBV10-1 with TRBJ1-2; 9 bases are a match to TRBD1. Trimming cost V 9 bases and J 2 bases; bases outside gene matches: 10. Germline CDR1 reads WNHNN; CDR2 reads SYGVQD (reference sequence). CDR3 length: 15 amino acids. The CDR3 DNA sequence: TGCGCCAGAAAATCACAGGGGGCCCAGAACTATGGCTACACCTTC. Amino acids: CARKSQGAQNYGYTF.

This chain joins TRBV4-1 and TRBJ2-7; D not certain. Trimming stripped 3 bases from V and 4 bases from J, with 16 bases between. This CDR3 has 15 residues. CDR1 and CDR2 (germline): MGHRA, YSYEKL. The CDR3 nucleotides are TGCGCCAGCAGCCAGTCCCCCGGACCCGGATACGAGCAGTACTTC. It codes for CASSQSPGPGYEQYF.

The rearrangement uses TRBV29-1 and TRBJ1-5; D not resolved. The length of the CDR3 is 14 residues. Germline lookup yields CDR1 SQVTM and CDR2 ANQGSEA. Trimming took off 4 bases at V and 0 bases at J, with 10 bases between the two ends. DNA of the CDR3: TGCAGCGTTGCGGTCGGAGGTAGCAATCAGCCCCAGCATTTT. This translates into CSVAVGGSNQPQHF.

V and J are TRBV5-1 and TRBJ1-4, with D possibly TRBD1 on 6 matching bases. Germline loops: CDR1 SGHRS, CDR2 YFSETQ. This CDR3 spans 16 amino acids. V shed 0 bases and J shed 8 bases, with 17 bases lying between them. In DNA, the CDR3 is TGCGCCAGCAGCTTGGGCGAACAGGGAACCGGGGAAAAACTGTTTTTT. It yields the protein CASSLGEQGTGEKLFF.

The genes are TRBV30 and TRBJ1-2, with a weak D call TRBD1 (6 bases). The CDR3 length is 16 residues. Per the germline V gene, CDR1 is GTSNPN and CDR2 is SVGIG (reference sequence). V lost 0 bases and J 7 bases, leaving 21 bases between the germline ends. This chain's CDR3 is CAWSVHRDSPSPGYTF. The CDR3 nucleotides are TGTGCCTGGAGTGTGCACAGGGACTCTCCCTCGCCTGGCTACACCTTC.

The V call is TRBV6-1, the J call TRBJ1-2, with D unresolved. Germline CDR1 MNHNS, CDR2 SASEGT. The CDR3 has 14 amino acids. Trimming took off 3 bases at V and 0 bases at J, with 8 bases between the two ends. The CDR3, as DNA: TGTGCCAGCAGTGATGGGGTCTCTAACTATGGCTACACCTTC. It translates to CASSDGVSNYGYTF.

This clone was counted between two and nine times. The V call is TRBV30, the J call TRBJ1-5, with TRBD1 matching over 7 bases. Germline trimming cut 5 bases from V and 6 bases from J; bases unmatched to any gene: 4. This CDR3 is 12 amino acids long. The germline V gene has CDR1 GTSNPN and CDR2 SVGIG (reference sequence). CDR3 coding DNA: TGTGCCTGGGACAGGGTCGGTCAGCCCCAGCATTTT. Protein: CAWDRVGQPQHF.

This chain uses TRBV5-5 with TRBJ1-5, with TRBD1 as a possible D gene (5 bases). Germline V gene lookup returns CDR1 SGHKS and CDR2 YYEKEE (reference sequence). Trimming left V 7 bases short and J 11 bases short, with 19 bases between. The CDR3 covers 13 residues. CDR3 nucleotide sequence: TGTGCCAGCGCAACTGCGGGGGAAGGGGCCCAGCATTTT. Encoded protein: CASATAGEGAQHF.

This clone was seen only a few times. The gene calls are TRBV7-9 and TRBJ2-7, with 7 bases fitting TRBD2. Losses at the gene ends were 1 base for V and 7 bases for J; bases not matched to a gene: 7. CDR1 SEHNR and CDR2 FQNEAQ come from the germline V gene (reference sequence). This CDR3 region has 14 residues. CDR3 nucleotide sequence: TGTGCCAGCAGCTTAGGAACCTCCGGGGGGGAGCAGTACTTC. This sequence encodes CASSLGTSGGEQYF.

This sequence joins TRBV2 and TRBJ1-1, with 8 positions matching TRBD1. Germline values: CDR1 SNHLY, CDR2 FYNNEI. V lost 0 bases and J lost 5; bases outside the gene matches: 11. CDR3 length equals 17 residues. The CDR3 nucleotides read TGTGCCAGCAGTGAAGCGCTGGGGGAAGGGACAGGAACTGAAGCTTTCTTT. Protein product: CASSEALGEGTGTEAFF.

CDR3 bases: TGTGCCAGCAATCTTGGGAGGGGATCACCCCTCCACTTT. Encoded protein: CASNLGRGSPLHF. This chain links TRBV12-3 or TRBV12-4 with TRBJ1-6; D possibly corresponds to TRBD1 (5 bases). V shed 7 bases and J shed 10 bases, with 14 bases lying between them. The CDR3 contains 13 residues.

This chain connects TRBV6-5 to TRBJ1-4, with D uncertain. Germline V lookup: CDR1 MNHEY, CDR2 SVGAGI. Deletions cut 6 bases from V and 3 bases from J, with 11 bases between. The CDR3 length is 14 residues. CDR3 nucleotides: TGTGCCAGCAGACTCACCGGAGCTAATGAAAAACTGTTTTTT. Translation gives CASRLTGANEKLFF.

This clone has more than one count but fewer than ten. This chain connects TRBV24-1 to TRBJ1-5, with D possibly matching TRBD1 (6 bases). The germline V and J ends were trimmed by 8 bases and 7 bases, with 14 bases remaining between them. Germline V gene lookup returns CDR1 KGHDR and CDR2 SFDVKD. This CDR3 has 13 residues. CDR3 nucleotides: TGTGCCACCAAGTTTGGCAGGGGCCAGCCCCAGCATTTT. This encodes CATKFGRGQPQHF.

The sample holds a few counts of this clone. V and J are TRBV10-2 and TRBJ1-5, with a weak D call TRBD1 (5 bases). The germline V gene encodes CDR1 WSHSY and CDR2 SAAADI. V dropped 8 bases and J dropped 10 bases, with 15 bases sitting between them. The CDR3 sequence is 12 residues long. Written as DNA, the CDR3 is TGCGCCAGCTCGACAGATCCTGTTCCCCAGCATTTT. It is translated as CASSTDPVPQHF.

This sequence joins TRBV6-7 and TRBJ2-7; 9 positions agree with TRBD2. TRBV6-7 is designated an ORF whose function remains uncertain. Trimming removed 5 bases from V and 3 bases from J; junction bases left unmatched: 8. There are 15 residues in the CDR3. The DNA of the CDR3 is TGTGCCAGCAGTACTATAGCGGGGGACGACTACGAGCAGTACTTC. The encoded protein is CASSTIAGDDYEQYF.